The rows below give T cell receptor beta chains drawn from one sample of a study of blood T cell repertoires in COVID-19. Profiling relied on immunoSEQ multiplex PCR, and the TCRdb table lists in-frame clones only, not all of them. Of around 180,000 clones listed, about 87% are singletons. The sequencing input was peripheral blood. The receptors shown here come from a man aged 55 to 70 with acute or convalescent COVID-19. CDR3s include the opening cysteine and the closing phenylalanine or tryptophan. Some rows mark clone size as missing; the rest say once, few, many or name a class of expanded clone.

clone_size	v_call	j_call	cdr3_aa
NA	TRBV24-1	TRBJ1-2	CATSDPQMVAGYTF
NA	TRBV11-1	TRBJ1-1	CASSFSGENTEAFF
NA	TRBV5-1	TRBJ2-1	CASSFALSGGRDEQFF
NA	TRBV29-1	TRBJ1-5	CSATEGFNQPQHF
NA	TRBV5-1	TRBJ1-2	CASSLRDFGRGGNYGYTF
NA	TRBV7-3	TRBJ1-5	CAQKQLRNQPQHF
NA	TRBV18	TRBJ2-2	CASLPDRVNTGELFF
NA	TRBV19	TRBJ2-3	CASSQAGALDTQYF
NA	TRBV5-1	TRBJ2-1	CASSSDRHNEQFF
NA	TRBV3-1/TRBV3-2	TRBJ1-3	CASSQGDRGNTIYF
NA	TRBV7-9	TRBJ2-1	CASSPYYRGNEQFF
NA	TRBV5-4	TRBJ2-5	CASTIGRRGETQYF
NA	TRBV13	TRBJ1-1	CASSLVAGLNTEAFF
once	TRBV19	TRBJ2-2	CASSVGTPGRGELFF
NA	TRBV9	TRBJ1-4	CASSGGQLNEKLFF
NA	TRBV9	TRBJ2-3	CASSQQGLQMADTQYF
NA	TRBV7-3	TRBJ2-3	CASSHSGTGNSDTQYF
NA	TRBV6-5	TRBJ1-2	CASSYSPGGNYGYTF
NA	TRBV18	TRBJ1-1	CASSPVTGPNTEAFF
NA	TRBV7-2	TRBJ1-1	CASSLGQGNTEAFF
NA	TRBV18	TRBJ1-4	CASSPRGGTNEKLFF
NA	TRBV5-8	TRBJ1-4	CASSPVTAGGEKLFF
once	TRBV19	TRBJ1-1	CASSLSGGGGTEAFF
NA	TRBV5-6	TRBJ2-3	CASSPMDGDTDTQYF
NA	TRBV5-1	TRBJ1-6	CASSPRGGYNSPLHF
once	TRBV6-5	TRBJ2-3	CASRPFPGTDTQYF
once	TRBV4-1	TRBJ2-5	CASSQAGSQETQYF
once	TRBV6-5	TRBJ2-3	CASRLQGLNTQYF
NA	TRBV9	TRBJ2-1	CASSVASGYNEQFF
NA	TRBV19	TRBJ2-1	CASSSQLRPSSYNEQFF
NA	TRBV9	TRBJ2-2	CASSSGTSTPGELFF
few	TRBV6-5	TRBJ2-6	CASSYSRSGANVLTF
NA	TRBV5-1	TRBJ1-2	CASSSRQGATSGYTF
NA	TRBV7-4	TRBJ2-7	CASSPKTSGSHEQYF
NA	TRBV18	TRBJ1-1	CASSQQQNTEAFF
NA	TRBV11-2	TRBJ1-2	CASSSNRGRHYGYTF
NA	TRBV9	TRBJ2-3	CASSPVGDTQYF
NA	TRBV11-3	TRBJ2-5	CASRPMGGQETQYF
NA	TRBV11-2	TRBJ1-2	CASSLVPDNYGYTF
NA	TRBV5-1	TRBJ1-3	CASSSGEGISGNTIYF
NA	TRBV2	TRBJ2-5	CASSPLAGAKETQYF
NA	TRBV29-1	TRBJ1-1	CSVDTGEDEAFF
NA	TRBV3-1/TRBV3-2	TRBJ2-3	CASSQVWTGLEDTQYF
NA	TRBV18	TRBJ1-2	CASSYLRPANYGYTF
NA	TRBV7-6	TRBJ1-1	CASSPGPRTEAFF
NA	TRBV19	TRBJ1-5	CASSRRGQGSFLGNQPQHF
NA	TRBV24-1	TRBJ2-5	CATSDSGKETQYF
NA	TRBV5-1	TRBJ1-3	CASSPAPGGGSGNTIYF
NA	TRBV5-1	TRBJ1-2	CASSLAVGQHYGYTF
once	TRBV10-3	TRBJ2-3	CAIRGQGPTDTQYF
NA	TRBV18	TRBJ2-3	CASSETGSDTQYF
once	TRBV29-1	TRBJ2-2	CSVEAVAGGELFF
NA	TRBV9	TRBJ2-5	CASSLRVSQETQYF
NA	TRBV12-3/TRBV12-4	TRBJ1-1	CAIKGQGNTEAFF